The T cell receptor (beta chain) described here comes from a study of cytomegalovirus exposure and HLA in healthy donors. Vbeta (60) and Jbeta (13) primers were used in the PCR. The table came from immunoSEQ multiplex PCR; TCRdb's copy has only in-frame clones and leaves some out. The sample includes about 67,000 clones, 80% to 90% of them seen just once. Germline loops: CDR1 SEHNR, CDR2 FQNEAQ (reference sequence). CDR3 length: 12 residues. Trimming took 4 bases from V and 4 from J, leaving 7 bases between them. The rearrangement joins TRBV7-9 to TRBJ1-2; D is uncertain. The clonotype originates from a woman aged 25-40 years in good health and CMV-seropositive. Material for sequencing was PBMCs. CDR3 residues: CASSSRTYGYTF. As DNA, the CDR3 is TGTGCCAGCAGCTCGAGAACCTATGGCTACACCTTC.